Here is one T cell receptor (beta chain) with its context. What it recognizes is unknown. With random hexamers, roughly 0.5 to 1 ug RNA was reverse transcribed. TCR beta CDR3 was amplified by immunoSEQ multiplex PCR. This amplification extended across 54 Vbeta and 13 Jbeta segments. TCRdb processed the immunoSEQ multiplex PCR reads anew with MiXCR; each CDR3 protein has one entry. This table has some 170,000 distinct CDR3 sequences, 80% to 95% appearing once. The data stem from a study of CD8 T cells in Susac syndrome. General observations from the study: The authors acknowledged that the study's TCR sequencing and HLA analysis involved relatively few individuals.

Peripheral blood CD8+ and CD4+ T cells were profiled by TCR beta sequencing. The study used healthy donors as controls matched for age and sex. The receptor was derived from a human donor in good health. Material for sequencing was CD4+ T cells from PBMCs.

The CDR3 region has the DNA TGCGCCAGCAGTGAGTCGAACGCCGCGGACTCCTACGAGCAGTACTTC. This gives the protein CASSESNAADSYEQYF. The chain employs TRBV10-2 and TRBJ2-7; D call uncertain. Trimming removed 0 bases at V and 0 bases at J, with 12 bases between. The CDR3 sequence is 16 residues long. CDR1 and CDR2 from the germline V gene are WSHSY and SAAADI.